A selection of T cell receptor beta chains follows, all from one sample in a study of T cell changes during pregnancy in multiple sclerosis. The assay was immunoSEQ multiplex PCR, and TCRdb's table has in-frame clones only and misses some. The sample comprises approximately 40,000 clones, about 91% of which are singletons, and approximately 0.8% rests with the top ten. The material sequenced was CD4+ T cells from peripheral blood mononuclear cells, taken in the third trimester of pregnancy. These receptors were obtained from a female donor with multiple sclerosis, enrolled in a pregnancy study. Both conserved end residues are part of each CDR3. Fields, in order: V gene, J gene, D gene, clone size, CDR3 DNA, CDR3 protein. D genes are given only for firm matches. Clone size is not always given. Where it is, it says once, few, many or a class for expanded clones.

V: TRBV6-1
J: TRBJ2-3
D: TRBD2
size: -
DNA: TGTGCCAGTTCTAGCGGGAGGGCCGCAGATACGCAGTATTTT
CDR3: CASSSGRAADTQYF

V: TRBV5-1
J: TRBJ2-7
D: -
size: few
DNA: TGCGCCAGCAGCCGACAAGCCACCCTCTCCTACGAGCAGTACTTC
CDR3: CASSRQATLSYEQYF

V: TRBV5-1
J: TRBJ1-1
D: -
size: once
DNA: TGCGCCAGCAGCCCTTCGACAGGGAACACTGAAGCTTTCTTT
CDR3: CASSPSTGNTEAFF

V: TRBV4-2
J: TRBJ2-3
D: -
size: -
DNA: TGTGCCAGCAGCCAAGATCTGTCGGATACGCAGTATTTT
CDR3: CASSQDLSDTQYF

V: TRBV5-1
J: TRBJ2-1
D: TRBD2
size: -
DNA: TGCGCCAGCAGCTTGGGAGACTTATCCGGGACTAGCGGGAGGTCTGGCAATGAGCAGTTCTTC
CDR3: CASSLGDLSGTSGRSGNEQFF

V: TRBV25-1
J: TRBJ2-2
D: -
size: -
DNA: TGTGCCAGCAGGAGCCTAGCGATGTCCGGGGAGCTGTTTTTT
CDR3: CASRSLAMSGELFF

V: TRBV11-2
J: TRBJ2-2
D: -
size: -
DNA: TGTGCCAGCAGCCTAAGCAATTCCAACACCGGGGAGCTGTTTTTT
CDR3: CASSLSNSNTGELFF

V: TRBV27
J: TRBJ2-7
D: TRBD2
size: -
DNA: TGTGCCAGCAGTCGGCTAGCGGGAGGGTCCTACGAGCAGTACTTC
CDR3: CASSRLAGGSYEQYF

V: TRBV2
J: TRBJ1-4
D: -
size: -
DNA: TGTGCCAGCAGGGCCAATGAAAAACTGTTTTTT
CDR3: CASRANEKLFF

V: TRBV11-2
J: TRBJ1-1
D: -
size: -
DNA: TGTGCCAGCAGCTTAGCAGGGTCGATCACTGAAGCTTTCTTT
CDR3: CASSLAGSITEAFF

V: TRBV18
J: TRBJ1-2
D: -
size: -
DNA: TGTGCCAGCTCACCAAAAGACAGTCGGTATTATGGCTACACCTTC
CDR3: CASSPKDSRYYGYTF

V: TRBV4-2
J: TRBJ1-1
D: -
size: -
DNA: TGTGCCAGCAGCCAAGGAGGGTTTGGATCCACTGAAGCTTTCTTT
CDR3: CASSQGGFGSTEAFF

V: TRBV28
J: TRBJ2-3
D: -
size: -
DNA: TGTGCCAGCGGGCTTGAGACCAAATGGGATACGCAGTATTTT
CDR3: CASGLETKWDTQYF

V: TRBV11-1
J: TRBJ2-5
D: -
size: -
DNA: TGTGCCAGCAGCTTCGTCAGGGAAGAGACCCAGTACTTC
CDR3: CASSFVREETQYF

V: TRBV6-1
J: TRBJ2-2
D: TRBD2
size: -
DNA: TGTGCCAGCACCAGCGGGGGGGACACCGGGGAGCTGTTTTTT
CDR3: CASTSGGDTGELFF

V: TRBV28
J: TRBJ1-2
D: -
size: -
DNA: TGTGCCAGCAGTTGGCCAGGTGGTGGCTACACCTTC
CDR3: CASSWPGGGYTF

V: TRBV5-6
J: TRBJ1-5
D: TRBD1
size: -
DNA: TGTGCCAGCAGCCTGGGACAGGGGGCACGGCAGCCCCAGCATTTT
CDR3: CASSLGQGARQPQHF

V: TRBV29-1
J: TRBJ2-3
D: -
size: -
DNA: TGCAGCGTTGGGACGGGGACAGATACGCAGTATTTT
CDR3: CSVGTGTDTQYF

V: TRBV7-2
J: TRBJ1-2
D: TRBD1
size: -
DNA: TGTGCCAGCAGCGTGACAGGGTTTGGCTACACCTTC
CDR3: CASSVTGFGYTF

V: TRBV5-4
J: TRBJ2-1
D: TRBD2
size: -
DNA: TGTGCCAGCAGCTCGCTTCAGGGACTAGCGAAGAATGAGCAGTTCTTC
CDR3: CASSSLQGLAKNEQFF

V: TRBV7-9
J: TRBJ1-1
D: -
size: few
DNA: TGTGCCAGCAGCCTAGTGGAGCGTGAAGCTTTCTTT
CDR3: CASSLVEREAFF

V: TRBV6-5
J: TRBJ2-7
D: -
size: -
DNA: TGTGCCAGCAGTTACTCGTACACCACCTACGAGCAGTACTTC
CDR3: CASSYSYTTYEQYF

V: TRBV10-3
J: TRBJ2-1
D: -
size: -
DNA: TGTGCCATCACCGGGACCCGCGGAGGGGAGCAGTTCTTC
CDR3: CAITGTRGGEQFF

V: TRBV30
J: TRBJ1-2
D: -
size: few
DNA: TGTGCCTGGAGTCAAAACTATGGCTACACCTTC
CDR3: CAWSQNYGYTF

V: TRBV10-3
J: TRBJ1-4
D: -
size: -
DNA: TGTGCCATCAGTGACCCTGGACACTCCGGTGGGGAAAAACTGTTTTTT
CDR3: CAISDPGHSGGEKLFF

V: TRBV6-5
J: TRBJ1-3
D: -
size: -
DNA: TGTGCCAGCAGTTACTCGAGGGGGTTTGGAAACACCATATATTTT
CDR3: CASSYSRGFGNTIYF

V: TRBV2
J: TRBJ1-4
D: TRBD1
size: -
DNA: TGTGCCAGCAGGGTACTCGGGACAGCAAATGAAAAACTGTTTTTT
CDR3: CASRVLGTANEKLFF

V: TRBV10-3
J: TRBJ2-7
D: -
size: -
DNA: TGTGCCATCAGTGATGCAGGGAACGAGCAGTACTTC
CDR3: CAISDAGNEQYF

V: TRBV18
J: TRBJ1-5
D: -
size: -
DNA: TGTGCCAGCTCTCGCGGCCAGACCAATCAGCCCCAGCATTTT
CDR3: CASSRGQTNQPQHF

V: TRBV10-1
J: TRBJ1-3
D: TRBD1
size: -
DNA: TGCGCCAGCAGTGATGGGACAGCCGGAAACACCATATATTTT
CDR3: CASSDGTAGNTIYF

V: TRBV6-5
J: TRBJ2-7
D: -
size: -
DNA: TGTGCCAGCAGTAAAGCGGGAAGGGGGTACGAGCAGTACTTC
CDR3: CASSKAGRGYEQYF

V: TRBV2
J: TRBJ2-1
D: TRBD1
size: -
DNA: TGTGCCAGTGACAGGGACTCCTACAATGAGCAGTTCTTC
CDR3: CASDRDSYNEQFF

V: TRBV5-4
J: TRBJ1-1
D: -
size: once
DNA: TGTGCCAGCAGCCCCCCGGGAGGGGTGGACACTGAAGCTTTCTTT
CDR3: CASSPPGGVDTEAFF

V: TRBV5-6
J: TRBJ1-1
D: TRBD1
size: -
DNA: TGTGCCAGCAGCTTAGGGACAGGGCGAGCTTTCTTT
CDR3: CASSLGTGRAFF

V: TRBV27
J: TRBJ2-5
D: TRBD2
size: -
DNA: TGTGCCAGCAGTTTCAGACTAGCGGGAGAGACCCAGTACTTC
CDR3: CASSFRLAGETQYF

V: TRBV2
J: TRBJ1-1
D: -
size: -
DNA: TGTGCCAGCAGCCTCAGGTCGGCGAACACTGAAGCTTTCTTT
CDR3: CASSLRSANTEAFF

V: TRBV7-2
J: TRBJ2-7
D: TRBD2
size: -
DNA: TGTGCCAGCAGCTTAGGCCCTAGCGGGAAATGGGACGAGCAGTACTTC
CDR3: CASSLGPSGKWDEQYF

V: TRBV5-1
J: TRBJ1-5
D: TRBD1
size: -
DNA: TGCGCCAGCAGCTTGGGACCGGGACAGGGTGTTCAGCCCCAGCATTTT
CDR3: CASSLGPGQGVQPQHF

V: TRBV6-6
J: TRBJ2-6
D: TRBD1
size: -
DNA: TGTGCCAGCAGCGGGACAGGGTACTCTGGGGCCAACGTCCTGACTTTC
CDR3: CASSGTGYSGANVLTF

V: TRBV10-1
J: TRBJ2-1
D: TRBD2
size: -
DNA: TGCGCCAGCAGTGAGCCTGGACTAGCGACCCATGAGCAGTTCTTC
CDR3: CASSEPGLATHEQFF

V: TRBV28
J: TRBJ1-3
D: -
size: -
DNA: TGTGCCAGTGGACAGTCCCCAAACACCATATATTTT
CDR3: CASGQSPNTIYF

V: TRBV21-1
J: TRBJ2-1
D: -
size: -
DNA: TGTGCCAGCAGCTTACTCCGGGACAGGGTCTACAATGAGCAGTTCTTC
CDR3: CASSLLRDRVYNEQFF

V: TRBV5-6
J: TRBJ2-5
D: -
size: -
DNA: TGTGCCAGCAGCTGGGGTCAGGGGCAAGAGACCCAGTACTTC
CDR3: CASSWGQGQETQYF

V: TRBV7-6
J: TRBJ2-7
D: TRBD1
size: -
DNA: TGTGCCAGCAGCTTACAGGGGGACACTACCTACGAGCAGTACTTC
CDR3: CASSLQGDTTYEQYF

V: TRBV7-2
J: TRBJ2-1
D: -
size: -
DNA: TGTGCCAGCAGCTTAGCGATAGCGAATGAGCAGTTCTTC
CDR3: CASSLAIANEQFF

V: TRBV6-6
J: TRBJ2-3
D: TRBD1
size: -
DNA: TGTGCCAGCAGTTACGGGACAGTCGGGGCAGATACGCAGTATTTT
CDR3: CASSYGTVGADTQYF

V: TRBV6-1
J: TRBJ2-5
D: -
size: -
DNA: TGTGCCAGCAGTGAAGGGACACAAGAGACCCAGTACTTC
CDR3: CASSEGTQETQYF

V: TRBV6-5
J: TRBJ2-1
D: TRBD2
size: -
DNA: TGTGCCAGCAGTTACTCACCAGCGGGAGACTACAATGAGCAGTTCTTC
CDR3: CASSYSPAGDYNEQFF

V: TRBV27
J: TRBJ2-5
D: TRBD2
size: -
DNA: TGTGCCACCAAAGTGGTAGCGGGAGTCGGAGAGACCCAGTACTTC
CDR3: CATKVVAGVGETQYF

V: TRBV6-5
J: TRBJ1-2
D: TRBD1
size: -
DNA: TGTGCCAGCAGTTACTCAATTGGACAGGGAACCGGCTACACCTTC
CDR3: CASSYSIGQGTGYTF

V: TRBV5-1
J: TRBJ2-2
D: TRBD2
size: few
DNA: TGCGCCAGCAGCTTTTCCCGGACTAGCGGAGCCACCGGGGAGCTGTTTTTT
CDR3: CASSFSRTSGATGELFF

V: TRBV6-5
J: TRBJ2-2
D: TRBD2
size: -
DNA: TGTGCCAGCAGGGGAACTAGCGGGAACACCGGGGAGCTGTTTTTT
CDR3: CASRGTSGNTGELFF

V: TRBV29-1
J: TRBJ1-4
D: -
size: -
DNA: TGCAGCGTTGCCAAGGGGCGAGACGTCGGAAAACTGTTTTTT
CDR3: CSVAKGRDVGKLFF

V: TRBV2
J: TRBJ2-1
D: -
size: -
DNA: TGTGCCAGCAGTGAAGTACTACCATCCTACAATGAGCAGTTCTTC
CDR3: CASSEVLPSYNEQFF

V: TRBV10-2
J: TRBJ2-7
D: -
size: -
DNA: TGCGCCAGCAGTGACCCTCAGGGCTCCTACGAGCAGTACTTC
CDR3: CASSDPQGSYEQYF

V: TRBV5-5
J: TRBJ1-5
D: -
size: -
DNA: TGTGCCAGCAGCCCCACTCACAGTGGCAATCAGCCCCAGCATTTT
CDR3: CASSPTHSGNQPQHF

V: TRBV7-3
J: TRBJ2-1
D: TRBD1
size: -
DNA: TGTGCCAGCAGCGAAAACAGGGGAAGCTCCTACAATGAGCAGTTCTTC
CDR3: CASSENRGSSYNEQFF